This TCR beta chain was profiled in a study of blood T cell repertoires in COVID-19. Germline V lookup: CDR1 SGDLS, CDR2 YYNGEE. This CDR3 region has 19 residues. The ends lost 0 bases at V and 6 bases at J; junction bases unmatched: 15. Only in-frame clones appear in the TCRdb table, and some are missing; sequencing was by immunoSEQ multiplex PCR. The repertoire holds a few hundred thousand clones, with approximately 78% as singletons. Sequencing input: peripheral blood. This receptor was taken from a woman aged 80 or over with acute or convalescent COVID-19. The chain couples TRBV9 to TRBJ2-1; 10 nucleotides match TRBD2. The CDR3 reads CASSVETGEEREGGNEQFF. The CDR3 DNA reads as TGTGCCAGCAGCGTAGAGACAGGGGAGGAGCGGGAGGGCGGCAATGAGCAGTTCTTC.